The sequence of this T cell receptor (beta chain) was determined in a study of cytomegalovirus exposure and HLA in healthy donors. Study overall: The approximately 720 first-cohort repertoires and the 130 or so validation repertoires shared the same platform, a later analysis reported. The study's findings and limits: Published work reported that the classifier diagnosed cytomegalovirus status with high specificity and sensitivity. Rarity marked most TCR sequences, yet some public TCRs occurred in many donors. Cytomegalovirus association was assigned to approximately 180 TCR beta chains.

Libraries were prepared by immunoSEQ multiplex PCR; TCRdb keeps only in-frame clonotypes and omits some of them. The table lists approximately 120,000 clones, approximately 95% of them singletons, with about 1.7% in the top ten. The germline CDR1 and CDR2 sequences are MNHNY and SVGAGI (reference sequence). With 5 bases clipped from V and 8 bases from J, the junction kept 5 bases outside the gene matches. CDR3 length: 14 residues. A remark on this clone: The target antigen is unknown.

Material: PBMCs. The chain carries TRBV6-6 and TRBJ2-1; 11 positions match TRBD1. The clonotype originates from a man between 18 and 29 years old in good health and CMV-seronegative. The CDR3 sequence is CASSPGQGAHEQFF. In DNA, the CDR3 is TGTGCCAGCAGTCCTGGACAGGGGGCCCATGAGCAGTTCTTC.